Following are 15 T cell receptor beta chains from one sample sequenced in a study of spatial heterogeneity in lung cancer. Using its own MiXCR run on the 5' RACE reads, TCRdb lists one record per CDR3 protein. The sample has around 120,000 distinct CDR3 sequences, 10% to 15% seen once. The time point denotes: blood at routine non-recurrence follow-up after resection. The sequenced material consisted of unsorted whole RNA from tumor, nontumor lung or frozen PBMC. This material consisted of PBMCs, taken at follow-up. Every receptor here comes from a male donor with early-stage non-small cell lung cancer.

This clonotype has a handful of counts. The rearrangement uses TRBV10-3 and TRBJ2-3; perhaps D is TRBD1 or TRBD2 (5 bases each). Between the trimmed V and J ends, which lost 11 bases and 0 bases, there was a span of 18 bases. The CDR3 has 15 residues. From germline, CDR1 is ENHRY and CDR2 SYGVKD. The CDR3 nucleotides are TGTGCCGGCTCTACCGGGACGTCCAGCACAGATACGCAGTATTTT. The encoded protein is CAGSTGTSSTDTQYF.

This clonotype occurred many times. The rearrangement joins TRBV27 to TRBJ1-5; D not certain. Germline V gene sequence: CDR1 MNHEY, CDR2 SMNVEV (reference sequence). The V end was cut by 3 bases, the J end by 6 bases, with 6 bases between. The CDR3 consists of 12 residues. In DNA form, the CDR3 reads TGTGCCAGCAGTTTGGTCGGTCAGCCCCAGCATTTT. Protein sequence: CASSLVGQPQHF.

Many counts were recorded for this clonotype. The chain has TRBV29-1 and TRBJ2-1; 8 bases map to TRBD1. The V segment lost 3 bases and the J segment 5 bases; nucleotides outside the gene matches: 3. Germline V gene data show CDR1 as SQVTM and CDR2 as ANQGSEA. This CDR3 has 13 amino acids. The CDR3 coding sequence is TGCAGCGTTGAGGGACAGGCGAACAATGAGCAGTTCTTC. This translates into CSVEGQANNEQFF.

This rearrangement joins TRBV19 to TRBJ1-5; D unclear. This CDR3 has 15 amino acids. Looked up from germline, CDR1 is LNHDA and CDR2 is SQIVND (reference sequence). The V and J ends lost 5 bases and 0 bases respectively, with 11 bases between them. CDR3 protein: CASSAGDLSNQPQHF. The DNA of the CDR3 is TGTGCCAGTAGTGCCGGAGACCTTAGCAATCAGCCCCAGCATTTT.

V usage is TRBV15 and J usage is TRBJ1-5; D ambiguous. This CDR3 region has 16 residues. Trimming pared 3 bases from V and 3 bases from J, leaving 15 bases between. The germline V gene has CDR1 LNHNV and CDR2 YYDKDF (reference sequence). The CDR3 DNA is TGTGCCACCAGCAGTCAAGGCCGGCCCAACAATCAGCCCCAGCATTTT. The encoded protein is CATSSQGRPNNQPQHF.

The chain couples TRBV12-3 or TRBV12-4 to TRBJ1-2, with a weak D call TRBD1 (6 bases). V was clipped by 5 bases and J by 6 bases, with 13 bases between them. The CDR3 is 13 residues long. For the CDR3, the DNA is TGTGCCAGCAGTACCGACAGGCGTCATGGCTACACCTTC. As protein: CASSTDRRHGYTF.

This clonotype was observed a handful of times. The gene calls are TRBV28 and TRBJ2-7, with unresolved D. Trimming removed 7 bases at V and 0 bases at J, with 10 bases between. This CDR3 is built from 13 residues. Germline V gene sequence: CDR1 MDHEN, CDR2 SYDVKM. The CDR3 coding sequence is TGTGCCAGCAAAGACCCAGTCTCCTACGAGCAGTACTTC. Residues: CASKDPVSYEQYF.

This clonotype has a count of ten or more. The chain employs TRBV20-1 and TRBJ2-5; 9 nucleotides line up with TRBD2. Unmatched junction bases numbered 13, after V lost 8 bases and J lost 6 bases. This CDR3 contains 14 residues. Germline V gives CDR1 DFQATT, CDR2 SNEGSKA (reference sequence). CDR3 bases: TGCAGTCGTAAAGGCCCTAGCGGGGCAAAGACCCAGTACTTC. Protein: CSRKGPSGAKTQYF.

The V call is TRBV28, the J call TRBJ2-2, with D uncertain. Deletions cut 4 bases from V and 7 bases from J, with 13 bases between. CDR1 and CDR2 (germline): MDHEN, SYDVKM. The CDR3 sequence is 14 residues long. Here the CDR3 DNA reads TGTGCCAGCAGTTCCTCTTTTACCTTCGGGGAGCTGTTTTTT. Translation: CASSSSFTFGELFF.

This rearrangement joins TRBV5-1 to TRBJ1-6, with 8 bases lining up with TRBD1. The V and J ends lost 4 bases and 9 bases, in that order; junction bases with no gene match: 9. The CDR3 is 15 amino acids. The germline V gene encodes CDR1 SGHRS and CDR2 YFSETQ. The CDR3 DNA is TGCGCCAGCAGCGTCACAGGGGGGAACCCTTCACCCCTCCACTTT. Its protein product is CASSVTGGNPSPLHF.

The table lists this clonotype with many counts. This chain joins TRBV7-2 and TRBJ1-6, with 10 bases lining up with TRBD1. CDR1 and CDR2 from the germline V gene are SGHTA and FQGNSA. The junction had 6 bases not matched to a gene; V was cut back by 4 bases and J by 9 bases. There are 15 residues in the CDR3. CDR3 sequence reads: CASSWGQGRSSPLHF. CDR3 DNA sequence: TGTGCCAGCAGCTGGGGACAGGGGCGGAGTTCACCCCTCCACTTT.

This chain connects TRBV28 to TRBJ1-1, with D hard to call. The germline gives CDR1 MDHEN, CDR2 SYDVKM. The CDR3 loop spans 14 amino acids. V was shortened by 6 bases and J by 6 bases, with 17 bases between the two germline ends. The CDR3 DNA reads TGTGCCAGCAGCCGACGGTTTGTGGGCGCTGAAGCTTTCTTT. It is translated as CASSRRFVGAEAFF.

DNA of the CDR3: TGTGCCACCAGTCAAGGCGTAGCAAGGACTAGCGGGTGCAATGAGCAGTTCTTC. Translating it yields CATSQGVARTSGCNEQFF. The chain employs TRBV24-1 and TRBJ2-1, with 11 bases fitting TRBD2. V dropped 6 bases and J dropped 6; count of bases not matched to a gene: 15. The CDR3 extends over 18 amino acids. The germline gives CDR1 KGHDR, CDR2 SFDVKD.

In its sample, this clonotype was seen a few times. This sequence joins TRBV7-6 and TRBJ2-3, with 11 bases that match TRBD2. This CDR3 has 14 residues. Germline V CDR1 and CDR2: SGHVS, FNYEAQ. The V segment lost 2 bases and the J segment 6 bases; nucleotides outside the gene matches: 1. CDR3 residues: CASSLRLAGDTQYF. The CDR3 nucleotides are TGTGCCAGCAGCTTACGACTAGCGGGGGATACGCAGTATTTT. The full variable domain, rest sourced from reference TRBV7-6 and TRBJ2-3, is GAGVSQSPRYKVTKRGQDVALRCDPISGHVSLYWYRQALGQGPEFLTYFNYEAQQDKSGLPNDRFSAERPEGSISTLTIQRTEQRDSAMYRCASSLRLAGDTQYFGPGTRLTVL.

This clonotype occurred a few times. The genes are TRBV20-1 and TRBJ1-1, with D tentatively TRBD1 (6 bases). The V gene lost 6 bases and the J gene lost 1 base, with 12 bases spanning the gap. The CDR3 sequence is 13 residues long. CDR1 is DFQATT, CDR2 SNEGSKA, per germline (reference sequence). The CDR3 bases are TGCAGTGCGGCAAAACAGGGGAACACTGAAGCTTTCTTT. It is translated as CSAAKQGNTEAFF.